Sequencing of this TCR beta chain was carried out in a study of blood T cell repertoires in COVID-19. Background on the study: Some COVID-19 samples were acute and others convalescent; all came from the United States, Italy and Spain. Sample material is recorded as cDNA or gDNA derived from T cells, B-cell-depleted T cells, or PBMCs.

Original processing methods: Amplification of reference gene primers was used by the study to estimate nucleated cell counts. Profiled with immunoSEQ multiplex PCR; TCRdb holds only in-frame clones, not every one. Clone size and V and J calls were adopted from that table, with D and trimming inferred from the DNA. Among about 49,000 clones listed, around 87% were seen once. Seattle cases were enrolled at active infection and followed longitudinally. Germline values: CDR1 SGHRS, CDR2 YFSETQ. This CDR3 has 13 amino acids. Trimming shortened V by 4 bases and J by 5 bases, and 12 bases separated the two germline ends.

Sequencing used peripheral blood. The sequence was obtained from a woman aged 80 or over with COVID-19, enrolled during active disease. The chain recombines TRBV5-1 with TRBJ2-5; TRBD2 is a possible D gene (5 bases). CDR3 in amino acids: CASSKLGGETQYF. CDR3 coding DNA: TGCGCCAGCAGCAAACTAGGCGGGGAGACCCAGTACTTC.